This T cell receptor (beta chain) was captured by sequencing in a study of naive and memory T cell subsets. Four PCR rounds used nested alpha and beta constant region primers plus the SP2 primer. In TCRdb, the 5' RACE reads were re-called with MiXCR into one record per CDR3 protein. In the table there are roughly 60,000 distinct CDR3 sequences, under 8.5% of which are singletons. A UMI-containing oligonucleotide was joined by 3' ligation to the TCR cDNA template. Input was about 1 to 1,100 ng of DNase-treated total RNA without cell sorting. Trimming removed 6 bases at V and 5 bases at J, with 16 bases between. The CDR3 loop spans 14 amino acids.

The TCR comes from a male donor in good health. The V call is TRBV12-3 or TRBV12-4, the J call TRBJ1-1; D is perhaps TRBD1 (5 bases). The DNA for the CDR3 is TGTGCCAGCAGCATCTCCTTTGAGGGGACTGAAGCTTTCTTT. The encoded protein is CASSISFEGTEAFF.